This record covers a single T cell receptor beta chain. The data originate from a study of CD8+ T cells in alopecia areata. Extraction and reverse transcription of RNA yielded cDNA as the sequencing template. The method was immunoSEQ multiplex PCR; TCRdb's version includes in-frame clones alone and lacks a portion of them. The sample consists of roughly 150,000 clones, 55% of them appearing once. This sequence was found in a human donor in good health. Input material: CD4+ T cells sorted from blood.

CDR3 nucleotide sequence: TGCAGCGTTGTGACCCTCTCCAATGAGCAGTTCTTC. Residues: CSVVTLSNEQFF. The chain joins TRBV29-1 to TRBJ2-1; D unresolved. In germline, CDR1 is SQVTM, CDR2 ANQGSEA. The V end was cut by 4 bases, the J end by 6 bases, with 10 bases between. The length of the CDR3 is 12 residues.